The entry below gives a single T cell receptor (beta chain) sequence along with its context. In this sample, this clone turned up a few times. Its antigen is currently not known. The record has no base qualities; no much larger clone is one base away. The CDR3 regions of human TCRbeta chains were analyzed by immunosequencing. The paper's processing steps were these. Repertoire TCRs were checked for matches against a reference library of SARS-CoV-2-specific TCRs that had been generated using the MIRA antigen-specificity platform. Breadth meant the fraction of unique TCRs that were SARS-CoV-2-associated, whereas depth meant the fraction of total T cells that were SARS-CoV-2-associated. Using the MIRA data, each spike-specific TCR was mapped to the spike region that the TCR reacts to and placed in a CD4 or CD8 class. Log10-transformed breadth and depth values were compared by one-way ANOVA with Sidak's multiple comparisons tests. The clones in this table, taken by TCRdb from immuneACCESS, are in-frame only. Not every clone is retained; where verified, under half of the shortfall comes from an unresolved V gene, and the cause of the rest is unknown. That table is the source of V, J and clone size, and D and trimming were worked out from the DNA. The table for this sample lists 15,000 or so clones; about four fifths of them were counted only once. The biggest ten clones account for approximately 15% of the sample.

The time point label corresponds to: about 28 days (+/-7) after the second vaccine dose. AZD1222 recipients with second doses at about 4 weeks or about 12 weeks were pooled, because spike-specific TCR depth and breadth did not differ between schedules. Vaccinee samples were obtained from the UK trials COV001 and COV002, which included a single-blind randomized controlled phase 2/3 trial of AZD1222 (ChAdOx1 nCoV-19) in healthy adults. For TCRbeta chain sequencing, PBMC samples were collected from trial participants at day 0 and at day 28 after the second dose. This sample was included in a study of T cell responses to AZD1222 COVID-19 vaccine (dated by TCRdb to the early 2020s). Regarding the study in general: A total of 233 trial participants underwent TCR sequencing, of whom 207 had received two doses of AZD1222 and roughly 26 had received two doses of the MenACWY control vaccine. Enrollment into the trials was organized by age into subgroups of 18-55, 56-69 and 70-plus years, and those subgroups contained roughly 140, 27 and 60 TCR-sequenced participants, respectively. Beyond this particular receptor, the publication reports: Because no day 14 peak-response samples were available, the repertoires could be characterized only after the peak T cell response. Participants were mostly white British, with more females than males. The authors suggested clonal diversity may have been underestimated. Epitopes outside the regions mutated in the B.1.351 and B.1.1.7 variants were reportedly recognized by nearly half of the unique spike-specific TCRs. Conclusions about previously exposed vaccinees were limited because only six AZD1222 recipients were SARS-CoV-2 seropositive at baseline. The whole spike protein was spanned by vaccine-associated CD4 TCRs, and dominant responses were seen in regions 160-218 and 743-854. After two AZD1222 doses, spike-specific TCR breadth and depth were significantly higher than at day 0 and than in MenACWY recipients. In the small 56-69-year group, the increase in depth fell short of significance, most likely because of low power.

The germline V gene provides CDR1 LGHNA and CDR2 YSLEER. V is clipped by 0 bases and J by 4 bases, and the sequence between their germline boundaries is 10 bases long. Reading from cysteine to phenylalanine, the CDR3 counts 14 amino acids. The only DNA kept is the CDR3, 42 bases in frame from the first base. This clonotype was obtained from an adult who received the AZD1222 COVID-19 vaccine. Here the chain combines TRBV4-3 and TRBJ2-7; the D gene is perhaps TRBD1 or TRBD2, as each covers 5 bases. Here the sequenced sample was peripheral blood, taken 28 days after the second AZD1222 dose. Read as DNA, the sequence is TGCGCCAGCAGCCAAGATGCTGAGGGGTACGAGCAGTACTTC. Its protein is CASSQDAEGYEQYF.